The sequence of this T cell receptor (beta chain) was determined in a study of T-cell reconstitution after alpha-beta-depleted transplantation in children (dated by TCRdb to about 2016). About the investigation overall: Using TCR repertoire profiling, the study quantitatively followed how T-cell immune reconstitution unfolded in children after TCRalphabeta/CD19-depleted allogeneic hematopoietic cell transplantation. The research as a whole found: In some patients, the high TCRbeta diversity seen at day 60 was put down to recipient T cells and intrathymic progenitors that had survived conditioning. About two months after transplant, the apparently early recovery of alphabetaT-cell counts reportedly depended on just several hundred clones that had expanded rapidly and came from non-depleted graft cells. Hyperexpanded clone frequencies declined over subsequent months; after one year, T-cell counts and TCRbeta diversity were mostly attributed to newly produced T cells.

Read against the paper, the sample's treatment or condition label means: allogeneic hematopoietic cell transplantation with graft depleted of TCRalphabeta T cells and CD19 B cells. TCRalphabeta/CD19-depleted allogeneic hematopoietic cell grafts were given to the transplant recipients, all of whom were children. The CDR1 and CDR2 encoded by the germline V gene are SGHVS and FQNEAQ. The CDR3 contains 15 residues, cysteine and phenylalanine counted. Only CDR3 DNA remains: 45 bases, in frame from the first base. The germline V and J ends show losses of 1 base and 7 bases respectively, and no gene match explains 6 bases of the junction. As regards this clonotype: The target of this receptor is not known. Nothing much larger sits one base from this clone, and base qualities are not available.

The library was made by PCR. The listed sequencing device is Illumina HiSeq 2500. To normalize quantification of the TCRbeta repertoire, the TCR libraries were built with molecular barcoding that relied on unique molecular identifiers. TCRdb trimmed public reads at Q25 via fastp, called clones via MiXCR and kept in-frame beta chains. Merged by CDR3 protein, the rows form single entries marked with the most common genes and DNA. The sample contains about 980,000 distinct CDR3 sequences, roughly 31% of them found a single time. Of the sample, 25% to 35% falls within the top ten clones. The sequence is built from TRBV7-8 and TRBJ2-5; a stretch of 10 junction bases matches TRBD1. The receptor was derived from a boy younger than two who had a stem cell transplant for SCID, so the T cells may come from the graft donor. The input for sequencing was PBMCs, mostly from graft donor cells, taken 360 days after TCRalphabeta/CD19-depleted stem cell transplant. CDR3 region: CASSLEDRGMGTQYF. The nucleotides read TGTGCCAGCAGCTTAGAGGACAGGGGGATGGGGACCCAGTACTTC.